This T cell receptor (beta chain) was captured in a study of response to subunit inactivated influenza vaccine. From the RT-PCR reads, TCRdb called clonotypes with MiXCR, one entry per CDR3 protein. The sample has about 830,000 distinct CDR3 sequences, roughly 18% seen once. Losses at the gene ends were 1 base for V and 0 bases for J; bases not matched to a gene: 1. Per the germline V gene, CDR1 is MGHRA and CDR2 is YSYEKL. This CDR3 region has 15 residues. Whole-study results and caveats: With each seasonal influenza vaccination, the authors suggested, few new T cells are recruited.

This clonotype was detected ten times or more. Its antigen is undetermined. This specimen was PBMCs from blood, taken more than 4 days after vaccination. This clonotype was sampled from a man aged 50 to 60 who received an inactivated influenza vaccine. V gene TRBV4-1 combines with J gene TRBJ2-7, with 9 bases fitting TRBD2. This chain's CDR3 is CASSQGSGGSYEQYF. Here the CDR3 DNA reads TGCGCCAGCAGCCAAGGTAGCGGGGGCTCCTACGAGCAGTACTTC.